This TCR beta chain is drawn from a study of shared clonotypes between healthy human individuals. The data were produced by immunoSEQ multiplex PCR, yet TCRdb's version contains in-frame clones alone and is incomplete. Of some 1 million clones listed, about 80% are singletons. The sequencing input was memory CD4+ T cells sorted from blood. Subset defined: CD45RA-negative fraction. This sequence was found in a man younger than 35 in good health.

The CDR3 DNA reads TGCGCCAGCAGCTTTCAGGGGGGCCCTAACTATGGCTACACCTTC. This gives the protein CASSFQGGPNYGYTF. The gene calls are TRBV5-1 and TRBJ1-2; 7 bases line up with TRBD1. The CDR3 is 15 amino acids. The junction had 4 bases not matched to a gene; V was cut back by 2 bases and J by 0 bases. CDR1 is SGHRS, CDR2 YFSETQ, per germline.